This T cell receptor beta chain was identified in a study of CD8 T cells in Susac syndrome. Germline values: CDR1 SGDLS, CDR2 YYNGEE. The CDR3 has 15 residues. V dropped 2 bases and J dropped 0 bases, with 6 bases sitting between them. Whole-study findings and limits: Peak Susac CD8+ clonal expansion occurred in TEMRA cells and active patients.

With random hexamers, reverse transcription was performed on about 0.45 to 1 ug of RNA. By means of immunoSEQ multiplex PCR, TCR beta CDR3 spanning 54 Vbeta and 13 Jbeta underwent amplification. Via MiXCR, TCRdb re-called the immunoSEQ multiplex PCR reads, giving one row per CDR3 protein. The table has 100,000 to 150,000 distinct CDR3 sequences, about 94% seen once. Both CD4+ and CD8+ T cells were negatively isolated, and TEMRA cells underwent FACS enrichment. Concerning this clonotype: Antigen unknown.

Sequences were obtained from CD8+ T cells from PBMCs. The chain carries TRBV9 and TRBJ2-6, with D unresolved. The TCR originated in a human donor with Susac syndrome. The CDR3 coding sequence is TGTGCCAGCAGCGTCCGGGTCTCTGGGGCCAACGTCCTGACTTTC. It specifies CASSVRVSGANVLTF. Full variable domain (rest looked up from reference TRBV9 and TRBJ2-6): DSGVTQTPKHLITATGQRVTLRCSPRSGDLSVYWYQQSLDQGLQFLIQYYNGEERAKGNILERFSAQQFPDLHSELNLSSLELGDSALYFCASSVRVSGANVLTFGAGSRLTVL.